These 3 T cell receptor beta chains came from one sample sequenced in a study of HIV-infected children after antiretroviral therapy interruption (dated by TCRdb to the late 2010s). Library preparation was by 3' RACE. TCRdb names Illumina MiSeq as the instrument used. TCR libraries were constructed from RNA with a 3' RACE protocol that used unique molecular identifiers to correct for PCR amplification bias. The public sequencing data were trimmed at Q25 with fastp and processed into clonotypes with MiXCR by TCRdb, which kept only in-frame beta chains. Rows are combined by CDR3 protein, so each entry shows the most common genes and DNA. The sample table shows 90,000 or so distinct CDR3 sequences, and roughly 6.4% are seen once. The top ten hold 0.9% to 1.3% of the sample. The sample's treatment or condition label is to be understood as: PENTA 11 planned treatment interruption arm or continuous ART arm.

The material was CD45RA+ CD4+ T cells from PBMCs, pooled from several time points, obtained from a donor given antiretroviral therapy, either interrupted or continuous. The cell subset or site label, read with the paper, signifies: naive CD4+ CD45RA+ CD45RO- T cells. These receptors all come from a pool of human donors with HIV.

This clonotype has at least ten counts. The J gene is TRBJ1-1, the V gene TRBV7-3; D might be TRBD1 (6 bases). The V end lost 3 bases, the J end lost 6 bases, and 8 bases lay between the germline ends. The CDR3 totals 12 residues. Germline V CDR1 and CDR2: SGHTA, FQGTGA. CDR3 sequence reads: CASSFRGSEAFF. DNA for the CDR3: TGTGCCAGCAGCTTCAGGGGCTCTGAAGCTTTCTTT. The full variable domain, its missing parts supplied by reference TRBV7-3 and TRBJ1-1, is GAGVSQTPSNKVTEKGKYVELRCDPISGHTALYWYRQSLGQGPEFLIYFQGTGAADDSGLPNDRFFAVRPEGSVSTLKIQRTERGDSAVYLCASSFRGSEAFFGQGTRLTVV.

This clonotype was observed a handful of times. J is TRBJ1-1 and V is TRBV10-3; no definite D call. The CDR3 totals 14 residues. The V and J ends lost 0 bases and 0 bases respectively, with 5 bases between them. CDR1 ENHRY and CDR2 SYGVKD come from the germline V gene. CDR3 amino acids: CAISESFLNTEAFF. CDR3 nucleotides: TGTGCCATCAGTGAGTCTTTTCTGAACACTGAAGCTTTCTTT.

In its sample, this clonotype was seen once. The rearrangement joins TRBV5-5 to TRBJ2-3; D ambiguous. Germline CDR1 SGHKS, CDR2 YYEKEE (reference sequence). The V gene lost 9 bases and the J gene lost 0 bases, with 14 bases spanning the gap. The CDR3 is 14 amino acids. The CDR3 DNA reads as TGTGCCACCCATGACCGAGGTAGCACAGATACGCAGTATTTT. It translates to CATHDRGSTDTQYF.